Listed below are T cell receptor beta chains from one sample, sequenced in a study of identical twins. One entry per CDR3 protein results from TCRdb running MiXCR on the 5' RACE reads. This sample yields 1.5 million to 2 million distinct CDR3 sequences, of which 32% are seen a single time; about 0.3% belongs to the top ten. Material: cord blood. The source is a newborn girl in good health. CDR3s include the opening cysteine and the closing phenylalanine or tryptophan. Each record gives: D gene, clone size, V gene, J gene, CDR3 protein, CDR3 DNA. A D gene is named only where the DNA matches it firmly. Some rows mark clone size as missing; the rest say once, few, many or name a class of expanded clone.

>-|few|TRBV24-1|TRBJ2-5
CATSDGWGVQETQYF
TGTGCCACCAGTGATGGGTGGGGGGTCCAAGAGACCCAGTACTTC
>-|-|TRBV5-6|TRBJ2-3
CASSIRDFGTQYF
TGTGCCAGCAGTATCCGGGACTTCGGGACGCAGTATTTT
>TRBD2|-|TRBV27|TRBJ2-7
CASSFAGERYEQYF
TGTGCCAGCAGTTTTGCGGGAGAGAGGTACGAGCAGTACTTC
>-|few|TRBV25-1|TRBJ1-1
CASSDPGSTEAFF
TGTGCCAGCAGTGATCCAGGGAGTACTGAAGCTTTCTTT
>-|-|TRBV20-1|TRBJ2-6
CSARGRAGGANVLTF
TGCAGTGCTAGAGGTCGAGCGGGCGGGGCCAACGTCCTGACTTTC
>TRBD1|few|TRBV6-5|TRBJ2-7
CASSYSTGVYEQYF
TGTGCCAGCAGTTACTCGACAGGGGTGTACGAGCAGTACTTC
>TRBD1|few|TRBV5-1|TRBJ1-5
CASSLGQGASNQPQHF
TGCGCCAGCAGCTTGGGACAGGGGGCAAGCAATCAGCCCCAGCATTTT
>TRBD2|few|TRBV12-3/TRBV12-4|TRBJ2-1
CASTIRLAGGEQFF
TGTGCCAGCACCATTAGACTAGCGGGAGGTGAGCAGTTCTTC
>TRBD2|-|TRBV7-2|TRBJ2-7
CASSLTSGGTNEQYF
TGTGCCAGCAGCTTAACTAGCGGGGGTACCAATGAGCAGTACTTC
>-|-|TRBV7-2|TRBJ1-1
CASSPGGVPMNTEAFF
TGTGCCAGCAGCCCCGGCGGGGTCCCCATGAACACTGAAGCTTTCTTT
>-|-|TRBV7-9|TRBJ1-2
CASSSTLTGSYGYTF
TGTGCCAGCAGCTCCACTTTGACGGGGAGCTATGGCTACACCTTC
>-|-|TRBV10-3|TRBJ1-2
CAIAEVYGYTF
TGTGCCATCGCCGAAGTCTATGGCTACACCTTC
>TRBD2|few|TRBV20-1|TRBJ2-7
CSAETPWTSDYEQYF
TGCAGTGCCGAGACCCCATGGACTAGCGACTACGAGCAGTACTTC
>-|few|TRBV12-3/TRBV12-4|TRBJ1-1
CASSLNLGTAFF
TGTGCCAGCAGCCTTAATCTCGGGACGGCTTTCTTT
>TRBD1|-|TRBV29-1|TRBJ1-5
CSVVKDRSQPQHF
TGCAGCGTTGTAAAGGACAGGAGTCAGCCCCAGCATTTT
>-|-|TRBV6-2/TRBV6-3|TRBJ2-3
CASSVTNFGEQYF
TGTGCCAGCAGTGTGACAAACTTTGGGGAGCAGTATTTT
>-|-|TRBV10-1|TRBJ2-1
CASSALVPYNEQFF
TGCGCCAGCAGCGCCTTAGTCCCCTACAATGAGCAGTTCTTC
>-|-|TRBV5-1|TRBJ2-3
CASKSVKATDTQYF
TGCGCCAGCAAAAGTGTCAAGGCGACAGATACGCAGTATTTT
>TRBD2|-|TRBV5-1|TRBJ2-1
CASSQGLAGIYEQFF
TGCGCCAGCAGCCAGGGACTAGCGGGAATCTATGAGCAGTTCTTC
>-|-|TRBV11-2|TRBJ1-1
CASSLDLGAPAEAFF
TGTGCCAGCAGCTTAGATCTGGGAGCTCCCGCTGAAGCTTTCTTT
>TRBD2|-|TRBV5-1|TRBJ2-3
CASSPPTTSSTDTQYF
TGCGCCAGCAGCCCACCGACGACTAGCAGCACAGATACGCAGTATTTT
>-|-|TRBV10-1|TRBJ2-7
CASSEKGFLTEQYF
TGCGCCAGCAGTGAGAAGGGATTCCTTACGGAGCAGTACTTC
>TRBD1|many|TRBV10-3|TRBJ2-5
CAIRMTGEEQYF
TGTGCCATCAGGATGACAGGGGAGGAGCAGTACTTC